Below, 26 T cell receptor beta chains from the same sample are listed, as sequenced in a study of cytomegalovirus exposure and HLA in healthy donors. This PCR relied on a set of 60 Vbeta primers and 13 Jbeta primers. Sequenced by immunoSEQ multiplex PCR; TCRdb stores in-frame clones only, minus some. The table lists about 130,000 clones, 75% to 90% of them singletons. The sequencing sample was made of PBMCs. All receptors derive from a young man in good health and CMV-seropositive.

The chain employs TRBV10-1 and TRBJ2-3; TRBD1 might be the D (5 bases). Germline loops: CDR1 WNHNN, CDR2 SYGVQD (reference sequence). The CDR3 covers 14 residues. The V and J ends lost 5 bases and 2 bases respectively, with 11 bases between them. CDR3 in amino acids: CASSSDSLTDTQYF. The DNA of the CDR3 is TGCGCCAGCAGTAGCGACAGTCTCACAGATACGCAGTATTTT.

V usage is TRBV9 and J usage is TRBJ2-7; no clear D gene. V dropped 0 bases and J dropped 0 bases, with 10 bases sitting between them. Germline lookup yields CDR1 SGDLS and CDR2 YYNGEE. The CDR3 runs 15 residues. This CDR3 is CASSVDGSSSYEQYF. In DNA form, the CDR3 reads TGTGCCAGCAGCGTAGACGGGTCCAGCTCCTACGAGCAGTACTTC.

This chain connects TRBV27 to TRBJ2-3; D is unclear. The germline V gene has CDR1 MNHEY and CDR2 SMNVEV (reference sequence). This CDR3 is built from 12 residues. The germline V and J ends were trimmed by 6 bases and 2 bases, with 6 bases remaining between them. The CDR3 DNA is TGTGCCAGCAGCCAACACACAGATACGCAGTATTTT. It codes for CASSQHTDTQYF.

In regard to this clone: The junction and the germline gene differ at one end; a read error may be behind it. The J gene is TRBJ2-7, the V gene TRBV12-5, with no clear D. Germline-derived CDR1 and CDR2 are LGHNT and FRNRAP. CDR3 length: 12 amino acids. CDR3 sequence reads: CASGMVFYEQYF. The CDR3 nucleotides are TGTGCTAGTGGTATGGTCTTTTACGAGCAGTACTTC.

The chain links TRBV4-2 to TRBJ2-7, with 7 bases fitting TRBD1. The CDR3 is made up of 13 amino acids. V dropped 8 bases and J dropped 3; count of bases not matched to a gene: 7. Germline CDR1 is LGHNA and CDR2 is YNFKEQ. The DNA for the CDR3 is TGTGCCAGCGGCGCAGGGGGTGGCTACGAGCAGTACTTC. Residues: CASGAGGGYEQYF.

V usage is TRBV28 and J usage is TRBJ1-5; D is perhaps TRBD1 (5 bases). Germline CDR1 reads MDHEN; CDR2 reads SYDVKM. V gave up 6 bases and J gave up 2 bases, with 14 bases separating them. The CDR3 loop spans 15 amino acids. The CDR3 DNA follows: TGTGCCAGCAGCCAATCAGGGAAACGCAATCAGCCCCAGCATTTT. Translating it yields CASSQSGKRNQPQHF.

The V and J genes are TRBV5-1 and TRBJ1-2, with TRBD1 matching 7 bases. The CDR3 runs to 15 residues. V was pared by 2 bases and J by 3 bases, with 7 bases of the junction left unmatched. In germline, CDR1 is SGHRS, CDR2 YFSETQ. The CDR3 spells CASSFEGGADYGYTF. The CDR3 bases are TGCGCCAGCAGCTTCGAAGGGGGCGCAGACTATGGCTACACCTTC.

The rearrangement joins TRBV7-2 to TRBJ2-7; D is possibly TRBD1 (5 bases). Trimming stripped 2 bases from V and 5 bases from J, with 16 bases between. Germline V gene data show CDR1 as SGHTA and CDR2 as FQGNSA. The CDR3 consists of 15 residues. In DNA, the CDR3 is TGTGCCAGCAGCTTACGCGGACAACCTTGGGACGAGCAGTACTTC. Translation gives CASSLRGQPWDEQYF. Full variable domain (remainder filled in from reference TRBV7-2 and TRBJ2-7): GAGVSQSPSNKVTEKGKDVELRCDPISGHTALYWYRQSLGQGLEFLIYFQGNSAPDKSGLPSDRFSAERTGGSVSTLTIQRTQQEDSAVYLCASSLRGQPWDEQYFGPGTRLTVT.

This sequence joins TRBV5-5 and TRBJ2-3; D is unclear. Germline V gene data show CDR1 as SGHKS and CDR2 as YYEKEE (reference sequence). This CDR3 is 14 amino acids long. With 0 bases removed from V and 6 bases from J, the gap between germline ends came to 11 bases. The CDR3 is CASSLVPGTDTQYF. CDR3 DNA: TGTGCCAGCAGCTTGGTTCCGGGTACGGATACGCAGTATTTT.

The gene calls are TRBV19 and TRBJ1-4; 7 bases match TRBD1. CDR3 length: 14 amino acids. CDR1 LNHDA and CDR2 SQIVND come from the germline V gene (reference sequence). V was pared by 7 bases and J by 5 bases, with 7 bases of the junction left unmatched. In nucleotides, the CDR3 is TGTGCCAGTACTGGGGACAGCCAAAATGAAAAACTGTTTTTT. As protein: CASTGDSQNEKLFF.

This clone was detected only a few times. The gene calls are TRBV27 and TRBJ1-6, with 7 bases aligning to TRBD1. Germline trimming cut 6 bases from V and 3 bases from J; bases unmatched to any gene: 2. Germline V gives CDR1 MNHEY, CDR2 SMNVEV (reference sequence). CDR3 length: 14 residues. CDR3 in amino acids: CASRRQGYNSPLHF. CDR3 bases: TGTGCCAGCAGGCGACAGGGCTATAATTCACCCCTCCACTTT.

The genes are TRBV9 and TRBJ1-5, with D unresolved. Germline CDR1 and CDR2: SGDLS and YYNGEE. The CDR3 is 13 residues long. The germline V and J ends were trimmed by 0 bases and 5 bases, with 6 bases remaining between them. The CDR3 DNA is TGTGCCAGCAGCGTAGGTTTCGATCAGCCCCAGCATTTT. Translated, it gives CASSVGFDQPQHF.

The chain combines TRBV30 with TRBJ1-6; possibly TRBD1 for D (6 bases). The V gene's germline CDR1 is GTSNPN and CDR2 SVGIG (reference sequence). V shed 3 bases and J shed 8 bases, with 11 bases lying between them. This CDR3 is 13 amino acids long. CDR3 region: CAWRQGMDSPLHF. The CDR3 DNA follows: TGTGCCTGGAGGCAGGGGATGGATTCACCCCTCCACTTT.

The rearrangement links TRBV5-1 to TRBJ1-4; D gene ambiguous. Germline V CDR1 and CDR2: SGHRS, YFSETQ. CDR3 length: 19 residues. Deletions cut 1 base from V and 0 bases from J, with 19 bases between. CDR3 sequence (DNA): TGCGCCAGCAGCTTGTGGCCGGTTGGAGTGAGTTCAACTAATGAAAAACTGTTTTTT. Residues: CASSLWPVGVSSTNEKLFF.

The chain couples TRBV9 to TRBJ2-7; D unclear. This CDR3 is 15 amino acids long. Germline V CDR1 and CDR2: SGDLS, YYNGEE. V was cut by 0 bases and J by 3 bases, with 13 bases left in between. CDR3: CASSVDSSYSYEQYF. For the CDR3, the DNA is TGTGCCAGCAGCGTAGACAGCTCATATAGCTACGAGCAGTACTTC.

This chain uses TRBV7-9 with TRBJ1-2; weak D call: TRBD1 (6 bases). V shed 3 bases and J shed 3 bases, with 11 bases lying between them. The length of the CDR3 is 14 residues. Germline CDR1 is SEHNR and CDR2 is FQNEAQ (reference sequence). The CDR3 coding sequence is TGTGCCAGCAGCTTTTCCAGGGGCGACTATGGCTACACCTTC. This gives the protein CASSFSRGDYGYTF.

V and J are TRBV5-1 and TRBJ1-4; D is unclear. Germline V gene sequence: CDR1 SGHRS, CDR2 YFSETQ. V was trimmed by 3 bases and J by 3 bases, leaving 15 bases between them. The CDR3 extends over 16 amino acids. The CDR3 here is CASSSGVGSSNEKLFF. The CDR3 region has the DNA TGCGCCAGCAGCTCTGGCGTTGGGAGTTCTAATGAAAAACTGTTTTTT. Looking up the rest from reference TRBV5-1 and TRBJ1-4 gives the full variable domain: KAGVTQTPRYLIKTRGQQVTLSCSPISGHRSVSWYQQTPGQGLQFLFEYFSETQRNKGNFPGRFSGRQFSNSRSEMNVSTLELGDSALYLCASSSGVGSSNEKLFFGSGTQLSVL.

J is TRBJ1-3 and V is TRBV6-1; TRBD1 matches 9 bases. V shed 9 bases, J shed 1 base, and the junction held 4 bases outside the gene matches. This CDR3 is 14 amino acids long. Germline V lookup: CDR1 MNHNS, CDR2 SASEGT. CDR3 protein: CASTDRGSGNTIYF. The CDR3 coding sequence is TGTGCCAGTACCGACAGGGGGTCTGGAAACACCATATATTTT.

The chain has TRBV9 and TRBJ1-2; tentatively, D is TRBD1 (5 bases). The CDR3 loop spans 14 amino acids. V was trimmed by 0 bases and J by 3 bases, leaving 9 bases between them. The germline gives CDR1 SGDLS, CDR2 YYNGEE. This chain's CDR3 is CASSVGDSHYGYTF. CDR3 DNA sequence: TGTGCCAGCAGCGTAGGTGACAGCCACTATGGCTACACCTTC.

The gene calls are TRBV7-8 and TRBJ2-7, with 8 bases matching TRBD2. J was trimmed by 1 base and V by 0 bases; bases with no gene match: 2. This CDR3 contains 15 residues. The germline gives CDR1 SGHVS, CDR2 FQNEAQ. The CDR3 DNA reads TGTGCCAGCAGCTTAGCTCCGGGGGGGTCCTACGAGCAGTACTTC. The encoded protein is CASSLAPGGSYEQYF.

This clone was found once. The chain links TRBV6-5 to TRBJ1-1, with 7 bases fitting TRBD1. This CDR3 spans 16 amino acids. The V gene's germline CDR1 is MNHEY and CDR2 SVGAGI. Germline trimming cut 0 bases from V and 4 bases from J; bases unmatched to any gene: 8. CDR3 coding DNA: TGTGCCAGCAGTTACTCCCTGCGCAGGGGGATCACTGAAGCTTTCTTT. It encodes CASSYSLRRGITEAFF.

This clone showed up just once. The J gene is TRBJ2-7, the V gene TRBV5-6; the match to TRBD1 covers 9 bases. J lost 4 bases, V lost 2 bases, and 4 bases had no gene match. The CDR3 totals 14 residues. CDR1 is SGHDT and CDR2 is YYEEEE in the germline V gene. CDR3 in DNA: TGTGCCAGCAGCTTCGGGACAGGGTTGTACGAGCAGTACTTC. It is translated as CASSFGTGLYEQYF.

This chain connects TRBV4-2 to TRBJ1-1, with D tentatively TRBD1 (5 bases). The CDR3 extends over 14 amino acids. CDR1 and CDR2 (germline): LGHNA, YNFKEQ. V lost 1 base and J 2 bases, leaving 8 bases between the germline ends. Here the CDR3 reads CASSQGQGNTEAFF. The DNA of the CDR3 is TGTGCCAGCAGCCAAGGGCAGGGCAACACTGAAGCTTTCTTT.

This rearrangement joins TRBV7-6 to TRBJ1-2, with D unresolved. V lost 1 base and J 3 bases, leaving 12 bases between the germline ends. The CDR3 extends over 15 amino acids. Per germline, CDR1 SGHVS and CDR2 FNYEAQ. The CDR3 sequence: CASSLVSSADYGYTF. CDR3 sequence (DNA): TGTGCCAGCAGCTTAGTATCTTCCGCGGACTATGGCTACACCTTC. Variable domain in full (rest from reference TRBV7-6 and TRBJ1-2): GAGVSQSPRYKVTKRGQDVALRCDPISGHVSLYWYRQALGQGPEFLTYFNYEAQQDKSGLPNDRFSAERPEGSISTLTIQRTEQRDSAMYRCASSLVSSADYGYTFGSGTRLTVV.

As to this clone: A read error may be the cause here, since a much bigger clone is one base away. In DNA form, the CDR3 reads TGTGCCAGCAGTTTCGGGGGGCAAAAGACCCAGTACTTC. It encodes CASSFGGQKTQYF. This chain links TRBV27 with TRBJ2-5, with D possibly matching TRBD2 (7 bases). V was pared by 3 bases and J by 6 bases, with 11 bases between. This CDR3 is 13 amino acids long. Germline values: CDR1 MNHEY, CDR2 SMNVEV (reference sequence).

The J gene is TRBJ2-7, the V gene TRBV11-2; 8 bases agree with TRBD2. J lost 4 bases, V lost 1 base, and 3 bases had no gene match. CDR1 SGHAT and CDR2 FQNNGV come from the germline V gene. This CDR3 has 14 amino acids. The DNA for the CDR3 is TGTGCCAGCAGCTTAGTAGCGGGGCGATACGAGCAGTACTTC. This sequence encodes CASSLVAGRYEQYF.